This T cell receptor (beta chain) appears in the sequencing data of a study of T cell responses to AZD1222 COVID-19 vaccine. Study observations and caveats: Females outnumbered males among donors, who were mostly white British; clonal diversity was possibly underestimated.

As for this clone: Its antigen is still unknown.

V lost 1 base to trimming and J lost 2 bases, with 9 bases between them. There are 16 residues in the CDR3. Germline values: CDR1 SGHTA, CDR2 FQGNSA. Measured with immunoSEQ multiplex PCR; TCRdb has only the in-frame clones, and not every one. This sample has over 100,000 clones, with around nine tenths found just once. The source material was peripheral blood, sampled 28 days after the second dose of the MenACWY control vaccine. The chain carries TRBV7-2 and TRBJ1-6, with D uncertain. The source is an adult who received the MenACWY meningococcal vaccine as a control. CDR3 in amino acids: CASSLGLGTYNSPLHF. CDR3 DNA sequence: TGTGCCAGCAGCTTAGGGTTGGGAACCTATAATTCACCCCTCCACTTT. Full variable domain (missing parts from reference TRBV7-2 and TRBJ1-6): GAGVSQSPSNKVTEKGKDVELRCDPISGHTALYWYRQSLGQGLEFLIYFQGNSAPDKSGLPSDRFSAERTGGSVSTLTIQRTQQEDSAVYLCASSLGLGTYNSPLHFGNGTRLTVT.